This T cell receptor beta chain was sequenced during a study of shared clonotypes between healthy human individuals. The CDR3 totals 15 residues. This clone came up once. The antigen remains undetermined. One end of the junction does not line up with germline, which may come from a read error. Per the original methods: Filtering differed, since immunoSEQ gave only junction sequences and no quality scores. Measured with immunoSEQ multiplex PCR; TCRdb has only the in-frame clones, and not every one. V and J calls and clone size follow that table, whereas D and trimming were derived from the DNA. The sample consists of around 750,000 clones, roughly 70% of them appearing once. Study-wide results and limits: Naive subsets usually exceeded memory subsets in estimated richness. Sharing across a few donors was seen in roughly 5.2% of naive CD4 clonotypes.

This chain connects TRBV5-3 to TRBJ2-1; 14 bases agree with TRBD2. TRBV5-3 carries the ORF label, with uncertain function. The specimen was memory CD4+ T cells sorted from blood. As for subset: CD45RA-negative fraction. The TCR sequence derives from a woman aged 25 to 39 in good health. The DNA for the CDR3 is TGTGCCAGCAGCTCGACTAGCGGGAGGGCCCATGAGCAGTTCTTC. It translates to CASSSTSGRAHEQFF.